This TCR beta chain is drawn from a study of radiation and T cells in renal cell carcinoma. Across the study: Nephrectomy followed 15 Gy stereotactic body radiation by 4 weeks. Study outcomes and limitations: From baseline, blood top tumor clonotypes peaked at 2 weeks post-radiation. Pretreatment tumor biopsies were lacking, so baseline clonotypes are unknown.

Produced via immunoSEQ multiplex PCR; TCRdb's table is partial and in-frame only. The repertoire holds about 130,000 clones, with around nine tenths as singletons. Per the germline V gene, CDR1 is MNHEY and CDR2 is SVGAGI. V was clipped by 0 bases and J by 3 bases, with 9 bases between them. The CDR3 has 15 amino acids. Time point defined: baseline pretreatment blood. As to treatment: 15 Gy SBRT to primary tumor, nephrectomy 4 weeks later. After SBRT, blood was collected at 2 and 4 weeks, plus baseline. Comment on this clone: As yet, its antigen is unknown.

The receptor was derived from a woman aged 50 to 60 with renal cell carcinoma. The chain is built from TRBV6-5 and TRBJ2-4; the D is unclear. Sequences were derived from blood, sampled from a patient whose treatment included radiotherapy and nephrectomy. CDR3 in DNA: TGTGCCAGCAGTTACTCGAATCAGGACAAAAACATTCAGTACTTC. Its translation: CASSYSNQDKNIQYF.